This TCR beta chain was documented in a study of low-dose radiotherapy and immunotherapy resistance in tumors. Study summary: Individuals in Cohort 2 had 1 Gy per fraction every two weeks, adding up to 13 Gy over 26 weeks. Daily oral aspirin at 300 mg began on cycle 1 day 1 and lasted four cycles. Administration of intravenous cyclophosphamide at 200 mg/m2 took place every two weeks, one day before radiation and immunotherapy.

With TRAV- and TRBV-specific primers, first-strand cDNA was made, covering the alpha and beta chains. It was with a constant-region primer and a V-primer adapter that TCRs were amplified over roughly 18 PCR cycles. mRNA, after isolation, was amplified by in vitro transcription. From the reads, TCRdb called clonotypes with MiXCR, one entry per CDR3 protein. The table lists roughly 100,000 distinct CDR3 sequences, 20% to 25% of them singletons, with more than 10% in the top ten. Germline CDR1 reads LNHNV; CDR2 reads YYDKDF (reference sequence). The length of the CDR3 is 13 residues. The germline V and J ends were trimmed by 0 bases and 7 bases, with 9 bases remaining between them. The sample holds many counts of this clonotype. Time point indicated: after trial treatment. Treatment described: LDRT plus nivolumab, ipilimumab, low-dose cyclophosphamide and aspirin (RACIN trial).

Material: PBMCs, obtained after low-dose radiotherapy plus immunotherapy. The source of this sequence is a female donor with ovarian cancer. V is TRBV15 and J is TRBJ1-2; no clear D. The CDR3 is CATSRDQGFGYTF. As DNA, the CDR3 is TGTGCCACCAGCAGAGATCAAGGGTTTGGCTACACCTTC.